This passage covers 4 T cell receptor beta chains from one sample sequenced in a study of blood T cell repertoires in COVID-19. The repertoire was sequenced with immunoSEQ multiplex PCR; TCRdb's copy has only in-frame clones and lacks some. The table includes about 190,000 clones, around nine tenths detected once. Sequenced material: peripheral blood. These receptors originate from a man between 35 and 55 years old with acute or convalescent COVID-19.

This rearrangement joins TRBV30 to TRBJ1-2; perhaps TRBD1 as D (6 bases). Trimming took 2 bases from V and 4 from J, leaving 8 bases between them. The CDR3 is made up of 12 amino acids. Germline lookup yields CDR1 GTSNPN and CDR2 SVGIG (reference sequence). The CDR3 nucleotides read TGTGCCTGGAGTCCACAGGGCTATGGCTACACCTTC. As protein: CAWSPQGYGYTF.

The chain is built from TRBV5-1 and TRBJ2-5, with 9 bases identical to TRBD2. This CDR3 contains 15 residues. J lost 5 bases, V lost 4 bases, and 9 bases had no gene match. The germline V gene encodes CDR1 SGHRS and CDR2 YFSETQ. The CDR3: CASSPLAGRRETQYF. The CDR3 coding sequence is TGCGCCAGCAGCCCCCTAGCGGGGAGGCGGGAGACCCAGTACTTC.

The rearrangement links TRBV30 to TRBJ1-2; 7 positions agree with TRBD1. The V segment lost 0 bases and the J segment 4 bases; nucleotides outside the gene matches: 8. CDR3 size: 15 residues. Germline lookup yields CDR1 GTSNPN and CDR2 SVGIG (reference sequence). CDR3 sequence (DNA): TGTGCCTGGAGTGTTCTAAAGGGGGCCTCCTATGGCTACACCTTC. Amino acid sequence: CAWSVLKGASYGYTF.

This chain uses TRBV18 with TRBJ1-4; perhaps TRBD1 as D (6 bases). Trimming shortened V by 5 bases and J by 2 bases, and 24 bases separated the two germline ends. Germline V CDR1 and CDR2: KGHSH, LQKENI. This CDR3 comprises 19 residues. Written as DNA, the CDR3 is TGTGCCAGCTCAATCTCCGGGACCCCCGAAGGGGGTACTAATGAAAAACTGTTTTTT. Amino acids: CASSISGTPEGGTNEKLFF. The variable domain in full, completed from reference TRBV18 and TRBJ1-4, reads NAGVMQNPRHLVRRRGQEARLRCSPMKGHSHVYWYRQLPEEGLKFMVYLQKENIIDESGMPKERFSAEFPKEGPSILRIQQVVRGDSAAYFCASSISGTPEGGTNEKLFFGSGTQLSVL.